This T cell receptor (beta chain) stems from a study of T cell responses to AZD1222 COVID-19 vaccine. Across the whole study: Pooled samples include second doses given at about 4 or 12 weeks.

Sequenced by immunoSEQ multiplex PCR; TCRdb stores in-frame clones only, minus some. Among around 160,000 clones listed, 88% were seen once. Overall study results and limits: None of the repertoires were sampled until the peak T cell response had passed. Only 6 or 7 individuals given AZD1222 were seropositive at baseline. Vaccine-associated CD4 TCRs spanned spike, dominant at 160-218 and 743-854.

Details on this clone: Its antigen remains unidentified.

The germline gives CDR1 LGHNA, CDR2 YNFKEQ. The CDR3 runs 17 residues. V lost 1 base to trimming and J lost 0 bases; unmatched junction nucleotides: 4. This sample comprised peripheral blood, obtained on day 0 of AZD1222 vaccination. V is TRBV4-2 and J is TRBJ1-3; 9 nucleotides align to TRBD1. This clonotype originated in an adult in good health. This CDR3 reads CASSQGDRAISGNTIYF. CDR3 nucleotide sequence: TGTGCCAGCAGCCAAGGGGACAGGGCAATCTCTGGAAACACCATATATTTT.